Only a few counts were recorded for the clone carrying this T cell receptor (beta chain). Its antigen is still unknown. The sample originates from a study of cytomegalovirus exposure and HLA in healthy donors. In the study overall: Ancestry clustering placed 70% to 90% of roughly 400 genotyped donors in the Caucasian-associated cluster.

Findings and caveats of the study: After further analysis at a later stage, 16,951 TCR beta sequences were associated with HLA alleles at 0.05 false discovery rate. Evidence from a later analysis indicated that most CMV-associated TCR beta chains looked HLA-restricted. Among the CMV-associated chains, a few were confirmed in vitro as specific for CMV antigens.

Amplification used 60 Vbeta primers and 13 Jbeta primers. Using immunoSEQ multiplex PCR, the repertoire was profiled, and TCRdb retains in-frame clones only, with some absent. The table lists 150,000 to 200,000 clones, around 75% of them singletons. The CDR3 consists of 14 residues. Trimming pared 5 bases from V and 2 bases from J, leaving 12 bases between. The germline gives CDR1 MNHEY, CDR2 SVGAGI. The sample taken for sequencing was PBMCs. This rearrangement joins TRBV6-5 to TRBJ1-1; D possibly corresponds to TRBD1 (5 bases). The receptor's source is a woman aged 25 to 39 in good health and CMV-seropositive. The CDR3 DNA sequence: TGTGCCAGCAGTCAAGGGGCCCCCAACACTGAAGCTTTCTTT. It codes for CASSQGAPNTEAFF.